Shown below are 21 T cell receptor beta chains from a single sample sequenced in a study of blood T cell repertoires in COVID-19. The assay was immunoSEQ multiplex PCR, and TCRdb's table has in-frame clones only and misses some. The repertoire holds 95,000 to 120,000 clones, with roughly 81% as singletons. Sequencing was carried out using peripheral blood. These receptors came from a man aged 40-49 years with acute or convalescent COVID-19.

The CDR3 nucleotides are TGTGCCATCAGTATGCGTTCGCGACAGGGGACCTACGAGCAGTACTTC. Its translation is CAISMRSRQGTYEQYF. This chain links TRBV10-3 with TRBJ2-7; 8 bases are a match to TRBD1. CDR1 and CDR2 (germline): ENHRY, SYGVKD. J lost 2 bases, V lost 5 bases, and 11 bases had no gene match. This CDR3 contains 16 residues.

The chain joins TRBV7-9 to TRBJ1-1, with D maybe TRBD1 (6 bases). CDR1 is SEHNR, CDR2 FQNEAQ, per germline (reference sequence). This CDR3 spans 16 amino acids. V lost 2 bases and J lost 1, with 14 bases in between. Here the CDR3 reads CASSLPYREGNTEAFF. The CDR3 nucleotides read TGTGCCAGCAGCTTACCGTACAGGGAAGGGAACACTGAAGCTTTCTTT.

The table lists this clone with a count of one. V usage is TRBV29-1 and J usage is TRBJ2-4; tentatively, D is TRBD2 (5 bases). The CDR3 length is 14 residues. Germline V gives CDR1 SQVTM, CDR2 ANQGSEA. V lost 0 bases and J 3 bases, leaving 9 bases between the germline ends. The CDR3 sequence is CSVEDEGNKNIQYF. CDR3 nucleotide sequence: TGCAGCGTTGAAGACGAGGGCAACAAAAACATTCAGTACTTC.

The DNA for the CDR3 is TGTGCCAGCAGCACGGATAGGACAGGTTTGACTGAAGCTTTCTTT. This encodes CASSTDRTGLTEAFF. The rearrangement joins TRBV7-9 to TRBJ1-1; 7 nucleotides match TRBD1. The junction had 11 bases not matched to a gene; V was cut back by 5 bases and J by 5 bases. Germline values: CDR1 SEHNR, CDR2 FQNEAQ (reference sequence). The CDR3 runs 15 residues.

This clone came up a few times. This chain uses TRBV20-1 with TRBJ2-6, with a weak D call TRBD1 (5 bases). Trimming pared 3 bases from V and 3 bases from J, leaving 12 bases between. The CDR3 contains 15 residues. Looked up from germline, CDR1 is DFQATT and CDR2 is SNEGSKA (reference sequence). The CDR3 DNA follows: TGCAGTGCTAGTAAATGGGGCAGTGGGGCCAACGTCCTGACTTTC. This sequence encodes CSASKWGSGANVLTF.

The chain couples TRBV6-5 to TRBJ2-3, with a weak D call TRBD1 (6 bases). V was trimmed by 6 bases and J by 1 base, leaving 14 bases between them. CDR1 and CDR2 (germline): MNHEY, SVGAGI. The CDR3 spans 15 residues. CDR3 DNA sequence: TGTGCCAGCAGATTGGGCCCAGGGGGCACAGATACGCAGTATTTT. This translates into CASRLGPGGTDTQYF.

The sample holds one count of this clone. The gene calls are TRBV6-5 and TRBJ1-5; 8 bases line up with TRBD1. This CDR3 comprises 13 residues. V trimming: 5 bases; J trimming: 6 bases; junction bases outside the gene matches: 3. Germline lookup yields CDR1 MNHEY and CDR2 SVGAGI. CDR3 loop: CASSQGALQPQHF. The CDR3 DNA follows: TGTGCCAGCAGTCAGGGGGCCCTTCAGCCCCAGCATTTT.

The rearrangement links TRBV15 to TRBJ2-5, with 13 positions matching TRBD2. CDR1 is LNHNV, CDR2 YYDKDF, per germline (reference sequence). The CDR3 sequence is 15 residues long. V trimming: 2 bases; J trimming: 9 bases; junction bases outside the gene matches: 6. CDR3 region: CATSRTSGGAEAQYF. CDR3 coding DNA: TGTGCCACCAGCAGAACTAGCGGGGGGGCGGAGGCCCAGTACTTC.

The V call is TRBV15, the J call TRBJ2-7; D possibly corresponds to TRBD1 (6 bases). Trimming cost V 0 bases and J 2 bases, with 11 bases left between them. Germline CDR1 LNHNV, CDR2 YYDKDF (reference sequence). This CDR3 spans 15 amino acids. The CDR3 DNA sequence: TGTGCCACCAGCAGAGAACGGGCAGGGGCCTACGAGCAGTACTTC. As protein: CATSRERAGAYEQYF.

This chain connects TRBV5-1 to TRBJ2-1; D might be TRBD1 (5 bases). Trimming stripped 0 bases from V and 4 bases from J, with 23 bases between. CDR1 SGHRS and CDR2 YFSETQ come from the germline V gene. The CDR3 has 19 residues. CDR3 DNA: TGCGCCAGCAGCTTGGGCCTCGGCAGGGTCCTCCTCAAATACAATGAGCAGTTCTTC. Protein product: CASSLGLGRVLLKYNEQFF. Full variable domain (rest looked up from reference TRBV5-1 and TRBJ2-1): KAGVTQTPRYLIKTRGQQVTLSCSPISGHRSVSWYQQTPGQGLQFLFEYFSETQRNKGNFPGRFSGRQFSNSRSEMNVSTLELGDSALYLCASSLGLGRVLLKYNEQFFGPGTRLTVL.

In this sample, this clone turned up once. This chain joins TRBV5-8 and TRBJ1-5; D call uncertain. The V gene's germline CDR1 is SGHTS and CDR2 YDEGEE. Trimming left V 0 bases short and J 0 bases short, with 7 bases between. This CDR3 has 15 residues. CDR3 residues: CASSLGVYSNQPQHF. The CDR3 DNA follows: TGTGCCAGCAGCTTGGGTGTTTATAGCAATCAGCCCCAGCATTTT.

V is TRBV7-3 and J is TRBJ2-3; TRBD2 agrees at 12 bases. The germline gives CDR1 SGHTA, CDR2 FQGTGA. This CDR3 contains 16 residues. Germline trimming cut 2 bases from V and 4 bases from J; bases unmatched to any gene: 4. CDR3 nucleotides: TGTGCCAGCAGCTTAGGGACTAGCGGGCTCTCAGATACGCAGTATTTT. This encodes CASSLGTSGLSDTQYF.

The chain is built from TRBV11-2 and TRBJ1-2; D call uncertain. Germline V gene sequence: CDR1 SGHAT, CDR2 FQNNGV. There are 15 residues in the CDR3. V was trimmed by 0 bases and J by 4 bases, leaving 12 bases between them. The CDR3 DNA sequence: TGTGCCAGCAGCTTAGAACAGTATGGTGGCTATGGCTACACCTTC. Its translation: CASSLEQYGGYGYTF.

The chain links TRBV5-1 to TRBJ2-7; a weak D match, TRBD1 (5 bases). The CDR3 extends over 14 amino acids. Trimming removed 2 bases from V and 5 bases from J, with 14 bases in between. Germline loops: CDR1 SGHRS, CDR2 YFSETQ. CDR3 amino acids: CASSFLAGYDEQYF. The CDR3 nucleotides are TGCGCCAGCAGCTTTTTGGCAGGGTACGACGAGCAGTACTTC.

The rearrangement uses TRBV12-5 and TRBJ1-3; unclear D gene. The CDR3 has 20 residues. CDR1 and CDR2 from the germline V gene are LGHNT and FRNRAP. Deletions cut 2 bases from V and 0 bases from J, with 23 bases between. The CDR3 loop reads CASGLTTIPAEHHSGNTIYF. DNA for the CDR3: TGTGCTAGTGGTTTGACAACCATCCCCGCTGAACATCACTCTGGAAACACCATATATTTT.

This chain connects TRBV5-6 to TRBJ2-3; possible D gene TRBD2, 6 bases. Germline V CDR1 and CDR2: SGHDT, YYEEEE. V lost 0 bases and J lost 11, with 16 bases in between. The CDR3 contains 14 residues. CDR3 sequence (DNA): TGTGCCAGCAGCTTGGGGGGAGGCCCTTGGGAGCAGTATTTT. Protein: CASSLGGGPWEQYF.

This chain joins TRBV2 and TRBJ1-5; D uncertain. Germline lookup yields CDR1 SNHLY and CDR2 FYNNEI. This CDR3 has 13 residues. V was pared by 8 bases and J by 3 bases, with 11 bases between. The CDR3 sequence is CASGGRLNQPQHF. DNA of the CDR3: TGTGCCAGCGGCGGGCGGCTCAATCAGCCCCAGCATTTT.

V is TRBV7-8 and J is TRBJ2-2; the D gene is possibly TRBD2 (6 bases). The length of the CDR3 is 16 residues. Germline V gene data show CDR1 as SGHVS and CDR2 as FQNEAQ. V shed 0 bases and J shed 6 bases, with 14 bases lying between them. The CDR3 DNA reads as TGTGCCAGCAGCTTAGCGGGGAGGTCAGGGCCCGGGGAGCTGTTTTTT. It codes for CASSLAGRSGPGELFF.

This rearrangement joins TRBV7-9 to TRBJ2-1; weak D call: TRBD2 (5 bases). This CDR3 has 16 amino acids. Trimming took off 6 bases at V and 10 bases at J, with 25 bases between the two ends. The germline gives CDR1 SEHNR, CDR2 FQNEAQ (reference sequence). CDR3: CASRSQSLSRGDEQFF. The CDR3 nucleotides read TGTGCCAGCAGGTCCCAATCCCTATCCCGGGGAGACGAGCAGTTCTTC.

The J gene is TRBJ2-4, the V gene TRBV3-1 (or the pseudogene TRBV3-2); 8 bases match TRBD1. Trimming cost V 1 base and J 2 bases; bases outside gene matches: 7. From germline, CDR1 is LGHDT and CDR2 YNNKEL (reference sequence). The CDR3 runs 17 residues. CDR3: CASSQVDRGLSKNIQYF. The CDR3 DNA reads TGTGCCAGCAGCCAAGTTGACAGGGGTCTATCCAAAAACATTCAGTACTTC.

The genes are TRBV6-5 and TRBJ1-5, with 11 bases lining up with TRBD1. Looked up from germline, CDR1 is MNHEY and CDR2 is SVGAGI. This CDR3 comprises 13 residues. V lost 5 bases and J lost 9; bases outside the gene matches: 3. As DNA, the CDR3 is TGTGCCAGCAGTAGGGGACAGGGGGGGCCCCAGCATTTT. Protein: CASSRGQGGPQHF.